This T cell receptor beta chain was recovered during a study of T cells in Graves' hyperthyroidism and ophthalmopathy (dated by TCRdb to about 2019). The study in broad terms: Peripheral blood samples were taken at initial diagnosis, before any treatment was given. A discovery cohort of approximately 97 patients, 43 with Graves' ophthalmopathy and 55 to 65 with stable Graves' hyperthyroidism, was used to find distinguishing TCR V-J signatures. Whether ophthalmopathy could be predicted prospectively was tested in an independent validation cohort made up of under 20 hyperthyroidism patients plus 17 patients who later progressed to ophthalmopathy. The 100 or so discovery patients were divided at random into training and test sets in a 7:3 ratio. Thyroid tissue and blood T-cell repertoires from about six Graves' hyperthyroidism patients were also compared in the study. After sampling, hyperthyroidism patients received methimazole starting at 30 mg daily, and ophthalmopathy patients received high-dose intravenous methylprednisolone. According to the paper, TCR Vbeta CDR3 sequencing was carried out on some 140 peripheral blood samples, which came from fewer than 50 ophthalmopathy, about 75 hyperthyroidism and about 17 progressor patients.

The hyperthyroidism patients were between 18 and 65 years old and newly diagnosed, with a disease duration of less than 2 months. Patients with uncontrolled infections, other autoimmune diseases, pregnancy or lactation were excluded. Diagnoses were based on clinical symptoms, serum thyroxine and TRAb, thyroid ultrasound and orbital computed tomography. For progressor patients, blood was drawn at the first diagnosis of hyperthyroidism, before any ophthalmopathy symptoms had appeared. PBMCs were isolated from more than 8 ml of fresh peripheral blood by Ficoll-Paque density gradient centrifugation. Progressor patients were defined as those initially diagnosed with Graves' hyperthyroidism in whom ophthalmopathy developed during follow-up. Trizol reagent was used to extract total RNA, and RNA quality was then checked on an Agilent 2100 Bioanalyzer. The paper as a whole reports these results and caveats: No statistical method was used to fix the sample size in advance, and group allocation was not hidden from the investigators. Most expanded thyroid clonotypes (frequency above 0.001) were also detected in blood, a finding suggesting that blood repertoires may reflect thyroid immune responses. Ophthalmopathy was separated from stable hyperthyroidism by a 13 V-J signature model, with 85% to 90% sensitivity and approximately 81% specificity obtained in cross-validation and 80%/75% obtained in testing. In validation, the model predicted progression to ophthalmopathy a median of roughly six months before onset, with approximately 70% sensitivity and roughly 72% specificity.

With respect to this clonotype: It has no known antigen specificity. The record has no base qualities; no much larger clone is one base away.

V gives up 10 bases and J gives up 6 bases, and the segment between their germline ends measures 13 bases. The germline V gene encodes CDR1 LNHDA and CDR2 SQIVND (reference sequence). Including cysteine and phenylalanine, the CDR3 has 12 amino acids. This entry keeps only the CDR3 DNA: 36 bases, framed from base 1. The TCR beta CDR3 regions were amplified from the RNA transcripts. For the first round of RT-PCR on the TCR CDR3, the HTBI primer set was used together with the Qiagen OneStep RT-PCR kit. The libraries were constructed in a second round of multiplex PCR and then size-selected and purified. Paired-end sequencing of the libraries was performed with 100 bp reads on an Illumina HiSeq2000. As for the original processing: SOAPnuke was used to process the raw data, removing reads that contained adapters or uncalled bases, had a mean Phred below 15, or lacked an exact match to the constant primer or identifier. COPE v1.2.5 was used to merge the high-quality paired reads, and each unique nucleotide sequence was defined as a clonotype. MiTCR v1.1 was used to align clonotypes to the IMGT TRBV, TRBD and TRBJ reference segments. The analysis was restricted to V-J combinations with a frequency above 0.0001, which together covered 98% to 99.2% of the repertoires. A TCS score was defined as the ratio of F50 (clonal expansion) to E x V (chaos), with BLOSUM62-based TCRdist applied between CDR3 peptides within each V-J. Welch's t-statistics and random forest reduced approximately 520 V-J features to about 13, which were used in a naive Bayes classifier (R e1071). TCRdb cleaned the public reads at Q25 with fastp, built clones with MiXCR and kept in-frame beta chains. Every distinct CDR3 protein forms one entry, paired with its most common genes and DNA. TCRdb's processing, not the authors' own work, is the source of the V and J calls. Counted in this sample were some 370,000 distinct CDR3 sequences; roughly 15% of them appeared once. Around a third of the sample rests with the top ten.

In this chain, TRBV19 is recombined with TRBJ2-1; no D gene call is confident. Sequences were obtained from blood. This sequence was found in a woman under 40 with Graves' hyperthyroidism that later progressed to Graves' ophthalmopathy. The encoded CDR3 is CATGPVGNEQFF. The nucleotide sequence reads as follows: TGTGCCACCGGACCCGTGGGCAATGAGCAGTTCTTC.